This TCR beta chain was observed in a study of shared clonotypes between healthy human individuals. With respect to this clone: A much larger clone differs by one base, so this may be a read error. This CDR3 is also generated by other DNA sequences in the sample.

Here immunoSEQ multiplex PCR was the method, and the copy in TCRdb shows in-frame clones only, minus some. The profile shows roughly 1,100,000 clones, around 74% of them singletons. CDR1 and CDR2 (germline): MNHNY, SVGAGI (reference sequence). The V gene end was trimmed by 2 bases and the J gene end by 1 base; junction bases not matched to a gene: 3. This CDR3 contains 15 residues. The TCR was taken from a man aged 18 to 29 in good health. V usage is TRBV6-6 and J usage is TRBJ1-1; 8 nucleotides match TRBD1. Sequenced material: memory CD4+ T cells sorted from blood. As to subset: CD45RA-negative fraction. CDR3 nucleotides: TGTGCCAGCAGTTACCCCGGACAGGGGAACACTGAAGCTTTCTTT. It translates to CASSYPGQGNTEAFF.